The 27 T cell receptor beta chains below come from one sample, sequenced in a study of cytomegalovirus exposure and HLA in healthy donors. PCR primers comprised 60 Vbeta and 13 Jbeta primers. Produced via immunoSEQ multiplex PCR; TCRdb's table is partial and in-frame only. The table records roughly 120,000 clones, about three quarters of them present only once. Sequencing was performed on PBMCs. Receptor source: a man over 45 in good health and CMV-seronegative.

This chain links TRBV5-4 with TRBJ1-1, with D unresolved. V was clipped by 3 bases and J by 2 bases, with 23 bases between them. The CDR3 contains 18 residues. Germline CDR1 is SGHNT and CDR2 is YYREEE (reference sequence). The CDR3 is CASSSWWGGGKKNTEAFF. CDR3 DNA sequence: TGTGCCAGCAGCTCTTGGTGGGGAGGTGGCAAGAAAAACACTGAAGCTTTCTTT.

About this clone: At one end, the junction sequence differs from germline, possibly due to a read error. The chain employs TRBV10-3 and TRBJ1-1; TRBD1 matches at 9 bases. This CDR3 has 14 residues. From germline, CDR1 is ENHRY and CDR2 SYGVKD. This chain's CDR3 is CAIRGTGSNSEAFF. DNA of the CDR3: TGTGCCATCAGAGGGACAGGGTCGAACAGTGAAGCTTTCTTT.

The genes are TRBV29-1 and TRBJ1-1; 8 bases are shared with TRBD1. J lost 3 bases, V lost 6 bases, and 3 bases had no gene match. The V gene's germline CDR1 is SQVTM and CDR2 ANQGSEA. This CDR3 contains 12 residues. The CDR3 sequence is CSVQDRDTEAFF. CDR3 DNA: TGCAGCGTGCAGGACAGGGACACTGAAGCTTTCTTT. The variable domain in full, with the rest retrieved from reference TRBV29-1 and TRBJ1-1, is SAVISQKPSRDICQRGTSLTIQCQVDSQVTMMFWYRQQPGQSLTLIATANQGSEATYESGFVIDKFPISRPNLTFSTLTVSNMSPEDSSIYLCSVQDRDTEAFFGQGTRLTVV.

This chain joins TRBV5-1 and TRBJ1-1, with D perhaps TRBD1 (6 bases). V lost 5 bases, J lost 8 bases, and 13 bases lay in between. The germline CDR1 and CDR2 sequences are SGHRS and YFSETQ. CDR3 length equals 12 residues. In nucleotides, the CDR3 is TGCGCCAGCAGACAAACAACAGGGGAAGCTTTCTTT. It yields the protein CASRQTTGEAFF.

This clone appeared a few times. The chain employs TRBV5-6 and TRBJ2-7; 11 bases line up with TRBD2. Germline V lookup: CDR1 SGHDT, CDR2 YYEEEE. The CDR3 runs to 16 residues. V lost 4 bases to trimming and J lost 2 bases; unmatched junction nucleotides: 8. The CDR3 loop reads CASSQREGLAAYEQYF. DNA of the CDR3: TGTGCCAGCAGCCAACGCGAGGGACTAGCGGCCTACGAGCAGTACTTC.

The rearrangement links TRBV6-5 to TRBJ2-7; 11 positions match TRBD1. The CDR3 has 15 amino acids. The junction had 6 bases not matched to a gene; V was cut back by 2 bases and J by 6 bases. Germline V gives CDR1 MNHEY, CDR2 SVGAGI. The CDR3 nucleotides read TGTGCCAGCAGTTACGGGACAGGGGGTCGGGGCGAGCAGTACTTC. Translating gives CASSYGTGGRGEQYF.

The J gene is TRBJ2-7, the V gene TRBV7-2; 7 bases are a match to TRBD1. This CDR3 is built from 12 residues. Germline V gene sequence: CDR1 SGHTA, CDR2 FQGNSA. V trimming: 5 bases; J trimming: 5 bases; junction bases outside the gene matches: 3. In DNA, the CDR3 is TGTGCCAGCAGCCACGACAGGGACGAGCAGTACTTC. It translates to CASSHDRDEQYF.

The chain has TRBV28 and TRBJ2-7; a weak D match, TRBD2 (5 bases). The CDR3 runs to 14 residues. V gave up 5 bases and J gave up 4 bases, with 15 bases separating them. Germline CDR1 is MDHEN and CDR2 is SYDVKM. CDR3 residues: CASSNTRRAYEQYV. As DNA, the CDR3 is TGTGCCAGCAGTAATACTAGGCGGGCATACGAGCAGTACGTC.

The rearrangement joins TRBV19 to TRBJ2-3; D unresolved. This CDR3 contains 13 residues. The germline CDR1 and CDR2 sequences are LNHDA and SQIVND (reference sequence). Trimming removed 3 bases from V and 1 base from J, with 5 bases in between. The CDR3 loop is CASSIQGTDTQYF. The DNA of the CDR3 is TGTGCCAGTAGTATCCAGGGCACAGATACGCAGTATTTT.

This clone was detected only once. V gene TRBV6-5 combines with J gene TRBJ2-7; D unresolved. V lost 2 bases and J lost 3, with 14 bases in between. This CDR3 has 15 residues. From germline, CDR1 is MNHEY and CDR2 SVGAGI. CDR3 coding DNA: TGTGCCAGCAGTTACGATAGCCTAAACTACTACGAGCAGTACTTC. Translating it yields CASSYDSLNYYEQYF.

V and J are TRBV7-9 and TRBJ2-1; D may be TRBD2 (7 bases). Trimming removed 1 base at V and 2 bases at J, with 15 bases between. Germline-derived CDR1 and CDR2 are SEHNR and FQNEAQ (reference sequence). The CDR3 runs to 17 residues. CDR3 coding DNA: TGTGCCAGCAGCTTAGTGGGTGCGGGGGACACCTACAATGAGCAGTTCTTC. Translation: CASSLVGAGDTYNEQFF.

CDR3 sequence: CASSLQGSEQFF. CDR3 in DNA: TGTGCCAGTAGCCTACAGGGGTCTGAGCAGTTCTTC. The J gene is TRBJ2-1, the V gene TRBV19; 7 nucleotides line up with TRBD1. V was pared by 6 bases and J by 9 bases, with 5 bases of the junction left unmatched. The CDR3 has 12 residues. Germline CDR1 is LNHDA and CDR2 is SQIVND (reference sequence).

Details on this clone: Other DNA sequences from this sample encode an identical CDR3 as well. V is TRBV9 and J is TRBJ2-7; a weak D match, TRBD1 (6 bases). Trimming pared 2 bases from V and 2 bases from J, leaving 11 bases between. This CDR3 region has 14 residues. Germline V CDR1 and CDR2: SGDLS, YYNGEE. CDR3 residues: CASSVGQGTYEQYF. For the CDR3, the DNA is TGTGCCAGCAGCGTGGGGCAGGGGACCTACGAGCAGTACTTC. Filled out from reference TRBV9 and TRBJ2-7, the complete variable domain reads DSGVTQTPKHLITATGQRVTLRCSPRSGDLSVYWYQQSLDQGLQFLIQYYNGEERAKGNILERFSAQQFPDLHSELNLSSLELGDSALYFCASSVGQGTYEQYFGPGTRLTVT.

This clone showed up just once. The J gene is TRBJ1-1, the V gene TRBV5-4, with D perhaps matching TRBD1 (5 bases). Trimming stripped 0 bases from V and 11 bases from J, with 14 bases between. From germline, CDR1 is SGHNT and CDR2 YYREEE (reference sequence). The CDR3 totals 13 residues. CDR3 protein: CASSLAQTETAFF. The CDR3 DNA follows: TGTGCCAGCAGCTTGGCTCAGACAGAGACTGCTTTCTTT.

The chain has TRBV5-1 and TRBJ1-1, with TRBD1 identical over 9 bases. Germline loops: CDR1 SGHRS, CDR2 YFSETQ. V was clipped by 4 bases and J by 3 bases; unmatched bases: 1. The CDR3 spans 13 residues. The CDR3 DNA reads TGCGCCAGCAGCCGACAGGGGGACACTGAAGCTTTCTTT. It encodes CASSRQGDTEAFF.

This chain connects TRBV19 to TRBJ1-1; D is ambiguous. Germline V lookup: CDR1 LNHDA, CDR2 SQIVND (reference sequence). The CDR3 has 14 residues. V gave up 2 bases and J gave up 4 bases, with 11 bases separating them. The CDR3 sequence is CASSITGVSTEAFF. The CDR3 DNA reads as TGTGCCAGTAGTATAACCGGGGTCAGCACTGAAGCTTTCTTT. The full variable domain, rest sourced from reference TRBV19 and TRBJ1-1, is DGGITQSPKYLFRKEGQNVTLSCEQNLNHDAMYWYRQDPGQGLRLIYYSQIVNDFQKGDIAEGYSVSREKKESFPLTVTSAQKNPTAFYLCASSITGVSTEAFFGQGTRLTVV.

Written as DNA, the CDR3 is TGTGCCAGCAGCTTAGATTGGGTGCGGGCTAACGAGCAGTACGTC. It encodes CASSLDWVRANEQYV. The V gene is TRBV11-2, the J gene TRBJ2-7, with TRBD2 as a possible D gene (5 bases). Germline V CDR1 and CDR2: SGHAT, FQNNGV. Deletions cut 0 bases from V and 5 bases from J, with 14 bases between. CDR3 size: 15 residues.

This clone was seen a handful of times. The J gene is TRBJ1-1, the V gene TRBV18; 9 bases are a match to TRBD1. The trim removed 3 bases at V and 3 bases at J, leaving 11 bases unmatched. CDR1 KGHSH and CDR2 LQKENI come from the germline V gene. This CDR3 is 17 amino acids long. CDR3 in DNA: TGTGCCAGCTCACCCCTGGGACAGGGAAGGTTGGACACTGAAGCTTTCTTT. This encodes CASSPLGQGRLDTEAFF.

This clone is a singleton in its sample. The chain is built from TRBV5-6 and TRBJ2-3; 11 bases map to TRBD2. J lost 6 bases, V lost 0 bases, and 6 bases had no gene match. Germline CDR1 is SGHDT and CDR2 is YYEEEE. CDR3 size: 16 residues. The CDR3 nucleotides are TGTGCCAGCAGCTTGGTAGCGGGGGGGATCAAGGATACGCAGTATTTT. Protein: CASSLVAGGIKDTQYF.

As concerns this clone: This sample includes further DNA sequences coding for the same CDR3. The chain recombines TRBV4-1 with TRBJ1-2, with 10 bases identical to TRBD1. The V segment lost 4 bases and the J segment 4 bases; nucleotides outside the gene matches: 0. The CDR3 sequence is 13 residues long. CDR1 and CDR2 from the germline V gene are MGHRA and YSYEKL. The CDR3 bases are TGCGCCAGCAGCCGGGACAGGGGCTATGGCTACACCTTC. It yields the protein CASSRDRGYGYTF.

V usage is TRBV19 and J usage is TRBJ2-7, with D possibly TRBD2 on 5 matching bases. Trimming removed 6 bases from V and 2 bases from J, with 11 bases in between. Germline V lookup: CDR1 LNHDA, CDR2 SQIVND (reference sequence). This CDR3 spans 13 amino acids. CDR3 nucleotides: TGTGCCAGTAGCTCCGCGGGTACCTACGAGCAGTACTTC. As protein: CASSSAGTYEQYF.

The chain carries TRBV4-1 and TRBJ1-6; tentatively, D is TRBD1 (6 bases). Trimming cost V 1 base and J 7 bases, with 14 bases left between them. The CDR3 has 16 residues. Germline assignment: CDR1 MGHRA and CDR2 YSYEKL. The CDR3 coding sequence is TGCGCCAGCAGCCAAGTGGCGACAGGAAGCAATTCACCCCTCCACTTT. Translation: CASSQVATGSNSPLHF.

This sequence joins TRBV5-5 and TRBJ2-2, with 7 bases matching TRBD2. Germline-derived CDR1 and CDR2 are SGHKS and YYEKEE (reference sequence). V shed 4 bases, J shed 4 bases, and the junction held 10 bases outside the gene matches. This CDR3 is built from 16 residues. The CDR3 DNA is TGTGCCAGCAGCCGATTGGGAGGGGTCATCACCGGGGAGCTGTTTTTT. This gives the protein CASSRLGGVITGELFF.

J is TRBJ2-2 and V is TRBV4-3, with TRBD2 identical over 7 bases. V was pared by 1 base and J by 10 bases, with 12 bases of the junction left unmatched. CDR1 and CDR2 (germline): LGHNA, YSLEER. This CDR3 spans 16 amino acids. The CDR3 DNA reads TGCGCCAGCAGCCAAGTGGGTGCGGGGGAGGTGGAGGAGCTGTTTTTT. Protein sequence: CASSQVGAGEVEELFF.

The table lists this clone with a few counts. The chain is built from TRBV19 and TRBJ2-1, with D possibly being TRBD1 (5 bases). The CDR3 consists of 13 residues. Looked up from germline, CDR1 is LNHDA and CDR2 is SQIVND (reference sequence). With 1 base removed from V and 10 bases from J, the gap between germline ends came to 11 bases. The DNA for the CDR3 is TGTGCCAGTAGTATAGTTCTACGACAGGAGCAGTTCTTC. Amino acid sequence: CASSIVLRQEQFF. Full variable domain (missing parts from reference TRBV19 and TRBJ2-1): DGGITQSPKYLFRKEGQNVTLSCEQNLNHDAMYWYRQDPGQGLRLIYYSQIVNDFQKGDIAEGYSVSREKKESFPLTVTSAQKNPTAFYLCASSIVLRQEQFFGPGTRLTVL.

This clone was found once. V and J are TRBV5-4 and TRBJ1-2; 7 bases align to TRBD1. Germline assignment: CDR1 SGHNT and CDR2 YYREEE (reference sequence). V lost 7 bases to trimming and J lost 7 bases; unmatched junction nucleotides: 10. This CDR3 contains 13 residues. CDR3 residues: CASARNRGSGYTF. The CDR3 region has the DNA TGTGCCAGCGCACGGAACAGGGGCAGTGGCTACACCTTC.

This clone appeared once. Other DNA sequences in this specimen translate into the identical CDR3. The gene calls are TRBV7-2 and TRBJ1-1, with a tentative D call TRBD1 (5 bases). The V end was cut by 5 bases, the J end by 5 bases, with 21 bases between. This CDR3 is built from 16 residues. In germline, CDR1 is SGHTA, CDR2 FQGNSA. CDR3 bases: TGTGCCAGCAGCCCTACCGTCTGGGGGGGTTGGACTGAAGCTTTCTTT. Its translation: CASSPTVWGGWTEAFF.